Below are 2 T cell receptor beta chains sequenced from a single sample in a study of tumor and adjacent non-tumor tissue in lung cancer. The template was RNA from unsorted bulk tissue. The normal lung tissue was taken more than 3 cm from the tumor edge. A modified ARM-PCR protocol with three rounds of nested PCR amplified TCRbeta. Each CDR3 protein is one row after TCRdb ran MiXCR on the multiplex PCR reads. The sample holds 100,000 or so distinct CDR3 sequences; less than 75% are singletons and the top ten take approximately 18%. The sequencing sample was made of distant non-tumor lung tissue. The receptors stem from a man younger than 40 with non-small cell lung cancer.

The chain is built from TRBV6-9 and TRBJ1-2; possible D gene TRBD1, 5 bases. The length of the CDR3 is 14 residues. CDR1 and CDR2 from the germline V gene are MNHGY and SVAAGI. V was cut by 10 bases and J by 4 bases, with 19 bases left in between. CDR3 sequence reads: CAIPIQGKGYGYTF. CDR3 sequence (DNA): TGTGCCATCCCCATCCAGGGTAAGGGCTATGGCTACACCTTC.

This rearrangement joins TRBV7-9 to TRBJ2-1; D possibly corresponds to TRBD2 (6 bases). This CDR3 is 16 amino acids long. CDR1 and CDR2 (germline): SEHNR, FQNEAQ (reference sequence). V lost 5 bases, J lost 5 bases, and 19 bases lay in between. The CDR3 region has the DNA TGTGCCAGCAGCCTACCCCAGGGAGGCACGAACAATGAGCAGTTCTTC. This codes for CASSLPQGGTNNEQFF.